What follows are 22 T cell receptor beta chains derived from one specimen sequenced in a study of naive and memory T cell subsets. Adult healthy volunteers gave 2.5 ml peripheral blood for whole-blood RNA. Alpha and beta constant region primers primed reverse transcription for blood and skin samples. TCRdb itself ran the 5' RACE reads through MiXCR, one entry per CDR3 protein. The repertoire has about 26,000 distinct CDR3 sequences, under 30% of them found once; the top ten carry around 1.9%. The source is a female donor in good health.

In this sample, this clonotype is medium-sized. The rearrangement joins TRBV5-4 to TRBJ1-1; 11 bases map to TRBD1. The CDR3 has 15 residues. Germline assignment: CDR1 SGHNT and CDR2 YYREEE (reference sequence). V shed 0 bases, J shed 3 bases, and the junction held 1 base outside the gene matches. CDR3 coding DNA: TGTGCCAGCAGCTTGGGGGGACAGGGGGACACTGAAGCTTTCTTT. It yields the protein CASSLGGQGDTEAFF. The whole variable domain, filled in from reference TRBV5-4 and TRBJ1-1, reads ETGVTQSPTHLIKTRGQQVTLRCSSQSGHNTVSWYQQALGQGPQFIFQYYREEENGRGNFPPRFSGLQFPNYSSELNVNALELDDSALYLCASSLGGQGDTEAFFGQGTRLTVV.

The sample holds many counts of this clonotype. The CDR3 DNA is TGCAGCGCGACTGAAACACGAGGTTCACCCCTCCACTTT. Translated: CSATETRGSPLHF. This chain links TRBV29-1 with TRBJ1-6; D unclear. The V gene's germline CDR1 is SQVTM and CDR2 ANQGSEA. With 7 bases removed from V and 9 bases from J, the gap between germline ends came to 16 bases. CDR3 length: 13 residues.

A word on this clonotype: One end of the junction fails to match germline, which may point to a read error. The gene calls are TRBV27 and TRBJ2-7; no reliable D call. Germline V gene sequence: CDR1 MNHEY, CDR2 SMNVEV (reference sequence). The CDR3 sequence is 15 residues long. The CDR3 sequence: CASSFLGSPSHEQYF. The CDR3 coding sequence is TGTGCCAGCAGTTTTTTGGGTTCGCCCTCCCACGAGCAGTACTTC.

The table lists this clonotype with many counts. The V call is TRBV29-1, the J call TRBJ2-1; no firm D call. Trimming took 0 bases from V and 8 from J, leaving 8 bases between them. CDR1 and CDR2 from the germline V gene are SQVTM and ANQGSEA. CDR3 length: 12 amino acids. The CDR3 coding sequence is TGCAGCGTTGAAGAGACTTCCGATGAGCAGTTCTTC. It codes for CSVEETSDEQFF.

The rearrangement uses TRBV20-1 and TRBJ1-5, with a tentative D call TRBD1 (6 bases). V dropped 3 bases and J dropped 4 bases, with 16 bases sitting between them. The CDR3 length is 15 residues. Germline lookup yields CDR1 DFQATT and CDR2 SNEGSKA (reference sequence). CDR3 region: CSASSNTGSNQPQHF. CDR3 nucleotides: TGCAGTGCTAGTTCGAATACAGGGTCAAATCAGCCCCAGCATTTT.

This clonotype is medium-sized. The chain employs TRBV15 and TRBJ2-1; D is perhaps TRBD2 (6 bases). There are 14 residues in the CDR3. Germline lookup yields CDR1 LNHNV and CDR2 YYDKDF (reference sequence). With 0 bases removed from V and 7 bases from J, the gap between germline ends came to 10 bases. The chain's CDR3 is CATSRDPSGNEQFF. The CDR3 DNA is TGTGCCACCAGCAGAGATCCCAGCGGGAATGAGCAGTTCTTC.

The chain uses TRBV4-3 and TRBJ1-5; 9 bases line up with TRBD1. Germline CDR1 reads LGHNA; CDR2 reads YSLEER. V lost 4 bases, J lost 5 bases, and 3 bases stayed unmatched. This CDR3 contains 14 residues. The CDR3 nucleotides are TGCGCCAGCAGCCGGCGGACAGGGGATCAGCCCCAGCATTTT. Translated: CASSRRTGDQPQHF.

This sequence joins TRBV5-1 and TRBJ1-1; 10 bases line up with TRBD1. The CDR3 has 14 amino acids. Germline lookup yields CDR1 SGHRS and CDR2 YFSETQ. J was trimmed by 6 bases and V by 2 bases; bases with no gene match: 4. DNA for the CDR3: TGCGCCAGCAGCTTTTCCGGACAGGGGGCTGAAGCTTTCTTT. This encodes CASSFSGQGAEAFF.

The chain employs TRBV20-1 and TRBJ2-3, with 9 nucleotides matching TRBD1. Germline-derived CDR1 and CDR2 are DFQATT and SNEGSKA (reference sequence). This CDR3 is built from 15 residues. V dropped 6 bases and J dropped 7; count of bases not matched to a gene: 14. CDR3 loop: CSADRIEQGAYTQYF. As DNA, the CDR3 is TGCAGTGCAGACCGCATTGAACAGGGGGCGTATACGCAGTATTTT.

The chain combines TRBV5-1 with TRBJ2-5; 7 bases fit TRBD1. The germline V gene has CDR1 SGHRS and CDR2 YFSETQ. Trimming cost V 4 bases and J 5 bases; bases outside gene matches: 11. The CDR3 consists of 15 residues. This chain's CDR3 is CASSPERQGSETQYF. Here the CDR3 DNA reads TGCGCCAGCAGCCCTGAACGACAGGGTTCGGAGACCCAGTACTTC.

Relative to its sample, this clonotype is medium-sized. This sequence joins TRBV2 and TRBJ2-3; no reliable D call. This CDR3 has 12 amino acids. In germline, CDR1 is SNHLY, CDR2 FYNNEI. V shed 3 bases and J shed 4 bases, with 5 bases lying between them. DNA of the CDR3: TGTGCCAGCAGTGAGTATGCAGATACGCAGTATTTT. As protein: CASSEYADTQYF.

This clonotype was seen a few times. A single base separates this from a much larger clone, so it may be a read error. V and J are TRBV18 and TRBJ1-6, with 9 bases identical to TRBD1. Germline loops: CDR1 KGHSH, CDR2 LQKENI. The CDR3 consists of 16 residues. CDR3: CASSPPGDRDNSPLNF. CDR3 nucleotide sequence: TGTGCCAGCTCACCACCAGGGGACAGGGATAATTCACCCCTCAACTTT.

This clonotype was picked up many times. The V call is TRBV10-3, the J call TRBJ1-2; 7 bases fit TRBD1. V was clipped by 4 bases and J by 8 bases; unmatched bases: 7. The germline V gene has CDR1 ENHRY and CDR2 SYGVKD. This CDR3 comprises 13 residues. The CDR3 loop is CAISGRQGGGYTF. CDR3 DNA: TGTGCCATCAGTGGTAGACAGGGTGGCGGCTACACCTTC.

V gene TRBV12-3 or TRBV12-4 combines with J gene TRBJ1-6; D not certain. V was pared by 2 bases and J by 7 bases, with 9 bases between. This CDR3 region has 14 residues. The CDR3 here is CASSLRQPNSPLHF. CDR3 bases: TGTGCCAGCAGTTTAAGGCAGCCGAATTCACCCCTCCACTTT.

This clonotype has a single count. V and J are TRBV6-5 and TRBJ1-2; 11 nucleotides align to TRBD1. The CDR3 has 15 amino acids. The V segment lost 4 bases and the J segment 5 bases; nucleotides outside the gene matches: 6. Looked up from germline, CDR1 is MNHEY and CDR2 is SVGAGI. The CDR3 reads CASSSDRGRSYGYTF. CDR3 nucleotides: TGTGCCAGCAGTTCGGACAGGGGGCGCTCTTATGGCTACACCTTC.

This clonotype came up a few times. CDR3 amino acids: CSARRTGFDQPQHF. The CDR3 DNA sequence: TGCAGTGCTAGACGTACAGGGTTCGATCAGCCCCAGCATTTT. This chain connects TRBV20-1 to TRBJ1-5; TRBD1 is a possible D gene (6 bases). This CDR3 is built from 14 residues. CDR1 and CDR2 from the germline V gene are DFQATT and SNEGSKA (reference sequence). V was shortened by 2 bases and J by 5 bases, with 13 bases between the two germline ends.

CDR3 loop: CASSDQGGTDTQYF. The CDR3 nucleotides read TGTGCCAGCAGTGACCAGGGCGGAACAGATACGCAGTATTTT. The J gene is TRBJ2-3, the V gene TRBV2; a weak D match, TRBD1 (5 bases). CDR1 is SNHLY and CDR2 is FYNNEI in the germline V gene. The CDR3 spans 14 residues. V lost 3 bases, J lost 3 bases, and 10 bases lay in between.

Judged by abundance, this clonotype is medium-sized. This chain joins TRBV6-5 and TRBJ1-1; 11 bases are a match to TRBD1. J lost 9 bases, V lost 5 bases, and 5 bases had no gene match. In germline, CDR1 is MNHEY, CDR2 SVGAGI. The CDR3 length is 13 residues. The CDR3 DNA sequence: TGTGCCAGCAGTAACGGACAGGGGGCTCAAGCTTTCTTT. Protein product: CASSNGQGAQAFF.

The chain is built from TRBV27 and TRBJ2-4, with TRBD1 matching over 8 bases. CDR1 and CDR2 (germline): MNHEY, SMNVEV (reference sequence). Unmatched junction bases numbered 17, after V lost 3 bases and J lost 7 bases. This CDR3 contains 18 residues. CDR3 amino acids: CASSLYGGTGPVGNIQYF. As DNA, the CDR3 is TGTGCCAGCAGTTTGTACGGAGGGACAGGTCCCGTTGGGAACATTCAGTACTTC.

The chain combines TRBV2 with TRBJ1-1, with D uncertain. From germline, CDR1 is SNHLY and CDR2 FYNNEI. The CDR3 length is 13 residues. Trimming took 6 bases from V and 2 from J, leaving 10 bases between them. CDR3 bases: TGTGCCAGCAGCGGAGGAGTTAACACTGAAGCTTTCTTT. Translation: CASSGGVNTEAFF.

This clonotype was seen ten or more times. The chain links TRBV7-6 to TRBJ2-7; D call uncertain. CDR1 is SGHVS and CDR2 is FNYEAQ in the germline V gene. Trimming shortened V by 1 base and J by 1 base, and 8 bases separated the two germline ends. The length of the CDR3 is 14 residues. CDR3 residues: CASSLEPTSYEQYF. As DNA, the CDR3 is TGTGCCAGCAGCTTAGAACCTACGTCCTACGAGCAGTACTTC.

This clonotype occurred many times. The chain employs TRBV6-6 and TRBJ2-1, with 9 nucleotides matching TRBD2. V was pared by 7 bases and J by 7 bases, with 2 bases of the junction left unmatched. The CDR3 length is 12 residues. CDR1 MNHNY and CDR2 SVGAGI come from the germline V gene (reference sequence). In DNA form, the CDR3 reads TGTGCCAGCATGGCGGGAGGGAATGAGCAGTTCTTC. Amino acid sequence: CASMAGGNEQFF.